This T cell receptor (beta chain) was captured in a study of blood T cell repertoires in COVID-19. Study in general: Whether acute or convalescent, the COVID-19 samples came from the United States, Italy and Spain. T cells, B-cell-depleted T cells, or PBMCs provided the cDNA or gDNA that served as material.

Original analysis: Estimated nucleated cell counts came from reference gene primer amplification. Clones were read by immunoSEQ multiplex PCR, and TCRdb kept only the in-frame ones, dropping some. V, J and clone size derive from that table, while D and trimming were established from the DNA sequence. Of some 290,000 clones in the sample, under 90% were seen once. The V gene end was trimmed by 5 bases and the J gene end by 5 bases; junction bases not matched to a gene: 9. There are 15 residues in the CDR3. Germline V gene lookup returns CDR1 SGHVS and CDR2 FNYEAQ. The clonotype originates from a woman aged 55-69 years with active or convalescent COVID-19. V gene TRBV7-6 combines with J gene TRBJ2-7, with 10 bases that match TRBD1. The sequenced sample consisted of peripheral blood. This CDR3 reads CASSPGDRGIHEQYF. CDR3 nucleotides: TGTGCCAGCAGCCCTGGGGACAGGGGCATCCACGAGCAGTACTTC.